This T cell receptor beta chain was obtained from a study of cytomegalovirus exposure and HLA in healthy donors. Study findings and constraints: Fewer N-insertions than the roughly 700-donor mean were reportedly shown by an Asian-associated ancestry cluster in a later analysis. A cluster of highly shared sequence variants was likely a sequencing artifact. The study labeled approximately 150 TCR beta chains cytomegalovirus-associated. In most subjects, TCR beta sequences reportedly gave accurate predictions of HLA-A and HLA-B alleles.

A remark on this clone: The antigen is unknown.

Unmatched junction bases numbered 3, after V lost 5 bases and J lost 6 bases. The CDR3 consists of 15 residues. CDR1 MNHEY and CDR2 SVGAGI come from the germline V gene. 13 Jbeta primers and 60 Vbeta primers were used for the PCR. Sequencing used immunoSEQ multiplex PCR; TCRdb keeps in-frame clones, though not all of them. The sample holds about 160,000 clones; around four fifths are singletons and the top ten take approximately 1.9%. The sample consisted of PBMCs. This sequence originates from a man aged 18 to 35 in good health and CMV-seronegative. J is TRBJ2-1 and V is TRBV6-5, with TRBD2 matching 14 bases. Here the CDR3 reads CASSAGLAGANEQFF. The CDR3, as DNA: TGTGCCAGCAGTGCGGGACTAGCGGGAGCCAATGAGCAGTTCTTC.